The 2 T cell receptor beta chains presented below share a single source sample, sequenced in a study of cytomegalovirus exposure and HLA in healthy donors. PCR involved 60 Vbeta and 13 Jbeta primers. The repertoire was sequenced with immunoSEQ multiplex PCR; TCRdb's copy has only in-frame clones and lacks some. The sample lists 100,000 to 150,000 clones, 74% seen once, with 4% to 5% in the top ten. Material: PBMCs. These receptor sequences come from a woman in her 50s in good health and CMV-seropositive.

The V and J genes are TRBV7-2 and TRBJ2-5, with 9 bases that match TRBD2. V gave up 7 bases and J gave up 2 bases; unmatched junction bases: 8. Per the germline V gene, CDR1 is SGHTA and CDR2 is FQGNSA. The CDR3 is 15 amino acids. In DNA, the CDR3 is TGTGCCAGCACCCCGAGAGCGGGGGGACAAGAGACCCAGTACTTC. Its translation is CASTPRAGGQETQYF.

This clone was detected only a few times. Other DNA sequences in the same sample also yield this CDR3. This chain joins TRBV5-1 and TRBJ2-2; TRBD1 might be the D (6 bases). The germline V and J ends were trimmed by 3 bases and 8 bases, with 14 bases remaining between them. CDR3 length equals 14 residues. Germline CDR1 SGHRS, CDR2 YFSETQ. In DNA, the CDR3 is TGCGCCAGCAGCTACCAACAGGGTTCGGGGGAGCTGTTTTTT. Translation: CASSYQQGSGELFF.